This T cell receptor (beta chain) comes out of a study of T cells in Graves' hyperthyroidism and ophthalmopathy (dated 2019 in TCRdb). Some background on the complete study: Peripheral blood samples were taken at initial diagnosis, before any treatment was given. To identify TCR V-J signatures that set the groups apart, the researchers used a discovery cohort of roughly 100 patients, made up of roughly 40 with Graves' ophthalmopathy and some 58 with stable Graves' hyperthyroidism. An independent validation cohort of under 20 hyperthyroidism patients and 17 patients who later progressed to ophthalmopathy tested prospective prediction of ophthalmopathy. The 100 or so discovery patients were divided at random into training and test sets in a 7:3 ratio. Thyroid tissue and blood T-cell repertoires from roughly six Graves' hyperthyroidism patients were also compared in the study. After blood sampling, hyperthyroidism patients were treated with methimazole at a starting dose of 30 mg daily, and ophthalmopathy patients were treated with high-dose intravenous methylprednisolone. TCR Vbeta CDR3 sequencing of 120 to 150 peripheral blood samples (roughly 43 ophthalmopathy, 75 to 80 hyperthyroidism and roughly 17 progressor patients) is reported in the paper.

General findings and caveats noted by the study authors: Sample size was not statistically predetermined, and investigators were not blinded to group allocation. In cross-validation, a model built on a 13 V-J signature told ophthalmopathy apart from stable hyperthyroidism with approximately 90% sensitivity and roughly 81% specificity, and in testing the same model reached 80%/75%. In validation, progression to ophthalmopathy was predicted by the model with 65% to 71% sensitivity and just over 72% specificity, a median of roughly 6 months before onset. Most expanded thyroid clonotypes (frequency above 0.001) were also detected in blood, suggesting blood repertoires may reflect thyroid immune responses.

This clonotype was picked up a small number of times. No antigen is known for it. Base qualities were left out, and no much larger clone turns up one base away. The TCR beta CDR3 regions were amplified from the RNA transcripts. A first-round RT-PCR of the TCR CDR3 used the HTBI primer set with the Qiagen OneStep RT-PCR kit. Libraries were constructed in a second round of multiplex PCR, after which size selection and purification were performed. Sequencing of the libraries was done on an Illumina HiSeq2000 using paired-end 100 bp reads. As for the original processing: Raw data were processed with SOAPnuke, discarding reads with adapters, uncalled bases, mean Phred below 15, or no exact constant-primer or identifier match. High-quality paired reads were merged using COPE v1.2.5, and each unique nucleotide sequence was defined as a clonotype. MiTCR v1.1 was used to align clonotypes to the IMGT TRBV, TRBD and TRBJ reference segments. Analysis was restricted to V-J combinations with a frequency above 0.0001, which covered about 99% of repertoires. A TCS score was defined as the ratio of F50 (clonal expansion) to E x V (chaos), with BLOSUM62-based TCRdist applied between CDR3 peptides within each V-J. Welch's t-statistics and random forest reduced 514 V-J features to 10 to 15, which were used in a naive Bayes classifier (R e1071). The public reads were reprocessed in TCRdb via fastp at Q25 and MiXCR, keeping in-frame beta chains. Rows matching on CDR3 protein sequence are summarized as one entry with the most common DNA and genes. The V and J calls were determined by TCRdb, not by the authors. The sample table holds 650,000 to 700,000 distinct CDR3 sequences, of which around 16% were seen once. The ten biggest clones cover around 15% of the sample.

Trimming takes 6 bases from V and 2 bases from J, and the germline ends sit 14 bases apart. The CDR3, cysteine through phenylalanine, is 15 amino acids long. The CDR3 DNA has 45 bases and is translated from base 1. The germline V gene provides CDR1 MDHEN and CDR2 SYDVKM. Stable Graves' hyperthyroidism was defined as no progression to ophthalmopathy during 18 months of follow-up. The hyperthyroidism patients were between 18 and 65 years old and newly diagnosed, with a disease duration of less than 2 months. Patients with uncontrolled infections, other autoimmune diseases, pregnancy or lactation were excluded. Diagnoses relied on clinical symptoms, serum thyroxine and TRAb, thyroid ultrasound and orbital computed tomography. PBMCs were separated from 10 ml of fresh peripheral blood using Ficoll-Paque density gradient centrifugation. Total RNA was extracted using Trizol reagent, and RNA quality was assessed on an Agilent 2100 Bioanalyzer.

Sequenced: blood. The sequence was collected from a man aged 50 to 60 with Graves' hyperthyroidism. This receptor chain uses TRBV28 and TRBJ2-1; TRBD2 is perhaps the D gene, given 6 matching bases. The CDR3 region reads CASSQRANPYNEQFF. At the DNA level, the sequence is TGTGCCAGCAGCCAGCGGGCAAACCCCTACAATGAGCAGTTCTTC.